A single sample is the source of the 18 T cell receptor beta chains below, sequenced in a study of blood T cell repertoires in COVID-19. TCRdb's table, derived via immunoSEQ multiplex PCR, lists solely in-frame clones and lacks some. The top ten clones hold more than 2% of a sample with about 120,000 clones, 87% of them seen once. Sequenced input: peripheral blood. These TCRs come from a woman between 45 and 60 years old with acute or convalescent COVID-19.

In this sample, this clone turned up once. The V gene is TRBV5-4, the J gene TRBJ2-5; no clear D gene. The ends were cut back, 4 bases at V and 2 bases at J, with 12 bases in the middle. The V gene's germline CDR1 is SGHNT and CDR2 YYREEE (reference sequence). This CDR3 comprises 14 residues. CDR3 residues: CASSLAFEQETQYF. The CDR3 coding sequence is TGTGCCAGCAGCCTCGCATTCGAGCAAGAGACCCAGTACTTC.

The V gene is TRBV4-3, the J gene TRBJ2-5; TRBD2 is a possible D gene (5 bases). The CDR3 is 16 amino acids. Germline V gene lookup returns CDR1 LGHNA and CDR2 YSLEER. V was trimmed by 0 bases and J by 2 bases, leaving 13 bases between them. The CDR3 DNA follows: TGCGCCAGCAGCCAAGATGCTGGAGCGGCTCAAGAGACCCAGTACTTC. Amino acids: CASSQDAGAAQETQYF.

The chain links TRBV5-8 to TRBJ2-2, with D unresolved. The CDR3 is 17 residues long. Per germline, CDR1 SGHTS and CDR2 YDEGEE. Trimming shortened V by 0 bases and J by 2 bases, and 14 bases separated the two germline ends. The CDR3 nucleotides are TGTGCCAGCAGCTTGGCTGGAGACGGGTTCAACACCGGGGAGCTGTTTTTT. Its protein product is CASSLAGDGFNTGELFF. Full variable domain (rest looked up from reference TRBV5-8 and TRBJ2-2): EAGVTQSPTHLIKTRGQQATLRCSPISGHTSVYWYQQALGLGLQFLLWYDEGEERNRGNFPPRFSGRQFPNYSSELNVNALELEDSALYLCASSLAGDGFNTGELFFGEGSRLTVL.

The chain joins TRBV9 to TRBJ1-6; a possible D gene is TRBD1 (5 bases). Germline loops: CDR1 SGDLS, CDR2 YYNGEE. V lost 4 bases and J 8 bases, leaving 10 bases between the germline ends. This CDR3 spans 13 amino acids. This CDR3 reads CASSPRGDSPLHF. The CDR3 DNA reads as TGTGCCAGCAGCCCGCGGGGGGATTCACCCCTCCACTTT.

The chain's CDR3 is CASSFDSSGNTIYF. The CDR3 nucleotides are TGTGCCAGCAGCTTTGACAGCTCTGGAAACACCATATATTTT. This rearrangement joins TRBV11-2 to TRBJ1-3; D possibly corresponds to TRBD1 (5 bases). Per the germline V gene, CDR1 is SGHAT and CDR2 is FQNNGV. V lost 3 bases and J 0 bases, leaving 6 bases between the germline ends. The CDR3 runs to 14 residues.

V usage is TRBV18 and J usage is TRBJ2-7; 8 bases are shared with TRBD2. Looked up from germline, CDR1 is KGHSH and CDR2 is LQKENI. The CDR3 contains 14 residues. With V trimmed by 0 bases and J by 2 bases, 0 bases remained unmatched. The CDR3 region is CASSPPGLAYEQYF. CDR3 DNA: TGTGCCAGCTCACCACCGGGACTAGCCTACGAGCAGTACTTC.

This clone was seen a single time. The CDR3 region is CATRRGMNTEAFF. Here the CDR3 DNA reads TGTGCCACCAGACGAGGGATGAACACTGAAGCTTTCTTT. The J gene is TRBJ1-1, the V gene TRBV19, with D unresolved. Trimming took 10 bases from V and 0 from J, leaving 12 bases between them. Looked up from germline, CDR1 is LNHDA and CDR2 is SQIVND (reference sequence). This CDR3 region has 13 residues.

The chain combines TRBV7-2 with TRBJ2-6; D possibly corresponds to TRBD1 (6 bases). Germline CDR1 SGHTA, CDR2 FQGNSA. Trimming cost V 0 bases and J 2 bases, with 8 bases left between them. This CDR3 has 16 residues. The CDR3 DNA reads TGTGCCAGCAGCTTAGCACAGGGTGCTGGGGCCAACGTCCTGACTTTC. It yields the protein CASSLAQGAGANVLTF.

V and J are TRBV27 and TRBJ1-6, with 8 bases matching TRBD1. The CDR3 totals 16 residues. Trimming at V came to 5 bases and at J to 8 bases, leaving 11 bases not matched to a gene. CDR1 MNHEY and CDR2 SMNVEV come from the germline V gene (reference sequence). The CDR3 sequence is CASSPWYGQGDSPLHF. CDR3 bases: TGTGCCAGCAGTCCATGGTACGGACAGGGCGATTCACCCCTCCACTTT.

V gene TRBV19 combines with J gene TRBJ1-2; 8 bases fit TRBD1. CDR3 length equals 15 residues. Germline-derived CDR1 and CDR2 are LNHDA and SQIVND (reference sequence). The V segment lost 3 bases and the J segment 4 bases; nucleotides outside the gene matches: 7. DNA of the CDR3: TGTGCCAGTAGTATGGCTGCGACAGGGGCCTATGGCTACACCTTC. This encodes CASSMAATGAYGYTF.

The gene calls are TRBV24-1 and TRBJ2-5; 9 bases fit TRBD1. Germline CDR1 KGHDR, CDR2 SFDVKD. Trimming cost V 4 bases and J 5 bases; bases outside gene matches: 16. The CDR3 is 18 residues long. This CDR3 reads CATSETGQGTFSGETQYF. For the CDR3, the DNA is TGTGCCACCAGTGAAACCGGACAGGGGACATTCTCAGGGGAGACCCAGTACTTC.

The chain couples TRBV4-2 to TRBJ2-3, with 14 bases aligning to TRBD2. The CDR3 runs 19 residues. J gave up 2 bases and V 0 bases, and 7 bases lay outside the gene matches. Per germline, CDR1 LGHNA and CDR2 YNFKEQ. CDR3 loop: CASSQDTGLAGGNTDTQYF. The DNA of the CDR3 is TGTGCCAGCAGCCAAGATACAGGACTAGCGGGGGGCAACACAGATACGCAGTATTTT.

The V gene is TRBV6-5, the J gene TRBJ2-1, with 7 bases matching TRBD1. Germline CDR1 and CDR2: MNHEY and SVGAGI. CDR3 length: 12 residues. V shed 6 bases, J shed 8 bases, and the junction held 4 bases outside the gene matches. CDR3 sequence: CASSKTGYEQFF. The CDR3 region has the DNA TGTGCCAGCAGCAAGACAGGGTATGAGCAGTTCTTC.

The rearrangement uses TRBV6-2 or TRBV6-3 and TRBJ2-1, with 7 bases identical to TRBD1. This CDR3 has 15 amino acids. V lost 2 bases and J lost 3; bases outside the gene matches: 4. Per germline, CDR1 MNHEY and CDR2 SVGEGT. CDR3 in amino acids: CASSYEAGGYNEQFF. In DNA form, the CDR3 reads TGTGCCAGCAGTTACGAGGCAGGGGGCTACAATGAGCAGTTCTTC.

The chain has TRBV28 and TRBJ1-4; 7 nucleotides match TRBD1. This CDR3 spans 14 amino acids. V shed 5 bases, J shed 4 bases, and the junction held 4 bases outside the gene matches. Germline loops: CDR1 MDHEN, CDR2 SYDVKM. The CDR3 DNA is TGTGCCAGCAGTGGGGACAGTTATAATGAAAAACTGTTTTTT. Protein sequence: CASSGDSYNEKLFF.

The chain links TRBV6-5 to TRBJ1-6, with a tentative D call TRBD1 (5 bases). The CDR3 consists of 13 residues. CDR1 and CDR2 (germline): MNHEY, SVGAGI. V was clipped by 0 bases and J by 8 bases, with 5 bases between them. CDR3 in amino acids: CASSYSRDSPLHF. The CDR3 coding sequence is TGTGCCAGCAGTTACTCCAGGGATTCACCCCTCCACTTT.

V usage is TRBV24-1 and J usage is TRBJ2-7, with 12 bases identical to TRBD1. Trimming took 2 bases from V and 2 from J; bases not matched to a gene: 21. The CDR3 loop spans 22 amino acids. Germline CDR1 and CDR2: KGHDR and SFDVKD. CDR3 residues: CATSDWGTGGFKGLADTYEQYF. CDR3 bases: TGTGCCACCAGTGATTGGGGGACAGGGGGCTTCAAGGGACTAGCTGATACCTACGAGCAGTACTTC.

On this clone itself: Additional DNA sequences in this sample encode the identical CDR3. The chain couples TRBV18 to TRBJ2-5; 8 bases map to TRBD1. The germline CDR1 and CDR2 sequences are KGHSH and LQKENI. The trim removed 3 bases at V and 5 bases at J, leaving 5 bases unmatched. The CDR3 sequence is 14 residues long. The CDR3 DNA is TGTGCCAGCTCACCTGGACAGGGCCCCGAGACCCAGTACTTC. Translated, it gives CASSPGQGPETQYF.